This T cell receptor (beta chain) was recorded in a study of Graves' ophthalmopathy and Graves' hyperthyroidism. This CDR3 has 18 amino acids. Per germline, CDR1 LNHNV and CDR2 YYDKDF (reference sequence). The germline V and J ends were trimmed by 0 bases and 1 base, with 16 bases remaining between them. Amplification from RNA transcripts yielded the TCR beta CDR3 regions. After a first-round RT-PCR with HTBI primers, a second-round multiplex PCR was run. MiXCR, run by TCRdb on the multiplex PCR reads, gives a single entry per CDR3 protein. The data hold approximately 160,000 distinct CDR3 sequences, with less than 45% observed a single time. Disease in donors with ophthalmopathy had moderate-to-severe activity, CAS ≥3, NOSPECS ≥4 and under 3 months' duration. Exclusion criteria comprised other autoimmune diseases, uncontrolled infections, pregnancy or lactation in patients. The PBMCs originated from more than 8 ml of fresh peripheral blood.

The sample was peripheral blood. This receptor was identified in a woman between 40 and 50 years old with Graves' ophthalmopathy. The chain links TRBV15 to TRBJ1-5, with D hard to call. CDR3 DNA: TGTGCCACCAGCAGAGATCAGCGCAAGGAGGAGAGCAATCAGCCCCAGCATTTT. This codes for CATSRDQRKEESNQPQHF.